This T cell receptor (beta chain) was documented in a study of T-cell memory formation after mild COVID-19. Study summary: Among the donors, TCR clusters were largely specific to each donor.

From 5'RACE with constant-segment primers came TCR alpha and TCR beta cDNA libraries that carried sample barcodes and UMIs. TCRdb re-derived calls from the 5' RACE reads in MiXCR, one entry per CDR3 protein. This table has fewer than 700,000 distinct CDR3 sequences, less than 25% appearing once. The table lists this clonotype with a few counts. Its antigen is as yet unknown. The trim removed 6 bases at V and 5 bases at J, leaving 2 bases unmatched. This CDR3 contains 12 residues. The germline V gene encodes CDR1 SQVTM and CDR2 ANQGSEA. Study-wide points: Certain responding clones were present in pre-infection memory, suggesting participation of cross-reactive memory. Contracting CD4+ clones sat mainly in CM and EM; CD8+ in EMRA.

This sequence joins TRBV29-1 and TRBJ1-1; 11 bases align to TRBD1. This receptor was taken from an adult woman who had mild COVID-19 (a few samples of this study predate the infection). Cell type and time point are not known. The sequenced sample was PBMCs or a T cell subset sorted from them (not recorded which). The CDR3 protein is CSVDRGLTEAFF. The CDR3, as DNA: TGCAGCGTGGACAGGGGGCTTACTGAAGCTTTCTTT. Combining the CDR3 with reference TRBV29-1 and TRBJ1-1 gives the whole variable domain SAVISQKPSRDICQRGTSLTIQCQVDSQVTMMFWYRQQPGQSLTLIATANQGSEATYESGFVIDKFPISRPNLTFSTLTVSNMSPEDSSIYLCSVDRGLTEAFFGQGTRLTVV.